The 6 T cell receptor beta chains below come from one sample, sequenced in a study of cytomegalovirus exposure and HLA in healthy donors. PCR used 60 Vbeta primers and 13 Jbeta primers. The assay was immunoSEQ multiplex PCR, and TCRdb's table has in-frame clones only and misses some. The sample carries roughly 130,000 clones, about 80% recorded once. Source material: PBMCs. The receptors come from a human donor in good health.

The rearrangement uses TRBV6-6 and TRBJ1-3, with 7 positions matching TRBD1. This CDR3 has 15 residues. Germline V gene data show CDR1 as MNHNY and CDR2 as SVGAGI (reference sequence). J was trimmed by 0 bases and V by 5 bases; bases with no gene match: 4. The CDR3 DNA reads TGTGCCAGCAGTCAGGCAGGGGGCTCTGGAAACACCATATATTTT. This encodes CASSQAGGSGNTIYF.

J is TRBJ1-2 and V is TRBV7-8; 9 bases match TRBD1. This CDR3 region has 15 residues. Per germline, CDR1 SGHVS and CDR2 FQNEAQ. V trimming: 2 bases; J trimming: 8 bases; junction bases outside the gene matches: 9. CDR3 sequence reads: CASSLSWDRAGGYTF. As DNA, the CDR3 is TGTGCCAGCAGCTTATCATGGGACAGGGCGGGAGGCTACACCTTC.

This clone came up once. The rearrangement uses TRBV7-9 and TRBJ1-3; D unclear. V was trimmed by 1 base and J by 7 bases, leaving 8 bases between them. CDR1 and CDR2 (germline): SEHNR, FQNEAQ (reference sequence). This CDR3 has 13 amino acids. The CDR3 protein is CASSLDGRNTIYF. For the CDR3, the DNA is TGTGCCAGCAGCTTAGATGGGAGGAACACCATATATTTT.

The chain carries TRBV13 and TRBJ2-1; maybe TRBD1 (6 bases). This CDR3 is 17 amino acids long. V was clipped by 0 bases and J by 1 base, with 13 bases between them. In germline, CDR1 is PRHDT, CDR2 FYEKMQ (reference sequence). In nucleotides, the CDR3 is TGTGCCAGCAGCTTAGGCCCTGCAGGGGTGTCCTACAATGAGCAGTTCTTC. It encodes CASSLGPAGVSYNEQFF.

The chain links TRBV7-2 to TRBJ1-2, with D uncertain. CDR1 is SGHTA, CDR2 FQGNSA, per germline. V lost 1 base and J lost 2, with 8 bases in between. The CDR3 is 14 amino acids. CDR3 DNA sequence: TGTGCCAGCAGCTTAGATTTCCTAAACTATGGCTACACCTTC. Protein product: CASSLDFLNYGYTF.

J is TRBJ1-2 and V is TRBV19, with 8 bases lining up with TRBD1. The V gene's germline CDR1 is LNHDA and CDR2 SQIVND (reference sequence). This CDR3 is built from 15 residues. With 5 bases clipped from V and 4 bases from J, the junction kept 9 bases outside the gene matches. The CDR3 spells CASSLQDRDLYGYTF. DNA for the CDR3: TGTGCCAGTAGTCTACAGGACAGGGACCTCTATGGCTACACCTTC.